This TCR beta chain was profiled in a study of blood T cell repertoires in COVID-19. As for the study in general: Acute and convalescent COVID-19 specimens originated in the United States, Italy and Spain.

V was clipped by 6 bases and J by 9 bases, with 22 bases between them. Germline lookup yields CDR1 SNHLY and CDR2 FYNNEI. The CDR3 contains 15 residues. The authors' processing: By means of reference gene primer amplification, nucleated cell counts were estimated. Assay used: immunoSEQ multiplex PCR; TCRdb lists only in-frame clones, some missing. From that table come the V and J calls and clone size; the DNA was used to work out D and trimming. This sample has around 200,000 clones, with 75% to 90% found just once. This receptor was identified in a human donor with active or convalescent COVID-19. The donor label of this sample is uncertain. This rearrangement joins TRBV2 to TRBJ2-3, with D possibly matching TRBD1 (6 bases). Source material: peripheral blood. As DNA, the CDR3 is TGTGCCAGCAGAAACAGAGGGGGACCTCTAGGGACGCAGTATTTT. It specifies CASRNRGGPLGTQYF.